One and the same sample provided the 26 T cell receptor beta chains below, sequenced in a study of T cell clonality in common variable immunodeficiency. The table came from immunoSEQ multiplex PCR; TCRdb's copy has only in-frame clones and leaves some out. The profile covers approximately 44,000 clones, none occurring a single time. Sample: peripheral blood mononuclear cells. The receptors originated from a person between 18 and 75 years old in good health.

This clone came up many times. The CDR3 end lies 3 residues beyond the end of the read and is filled in from the germline J gene. The chain couples TRBV20-1 to TRBJ2-1; the match to TRBD2 covers 10 bases. Germline CDR1 reads DFQATT; CDR2 reads SNEGSKA (reference sequence). V was pared by 1 base and J by 3 bases, with 0 bases of the junction left unmatched. The CDR3 has 14 residues. The DNA read from the CDR3 is TGCAGTGCTAGAGGACTAGCGGGCTACAATGAG. It specifies CSARGLAGYNE. The entire CDR3 sequence reads CSARGLAGYNEQFF.

This clone was recorded at least ten times. The read ends 3 residues shy of where the CDR3 ends; the end is completed using the germline J gene. V is TRBV7-9 and J is TRBJ1-4; possibly TRBD1 for D (6 bases). The germline V and J ends were trimmed by 5 bases and 4 bases, with 11 bases remaining between them. Germline lookup yields CDR1 SEHNR and CDR2 FQNEAQ (reference sequence). CDR3 length: 14 amino acids. This chain's CDR3 is CASSTTGHNEKLFF. The part of the CDR3 DNA that was read is TGTGCCAGCAGCACGACAGGCCATAATGAAAAA.

This clone was recorded many times. The CDR3 end is not reached by the read, which stops 3 residues before it; the germline J gene fills it in. This rearrangement joins TRBV20-1 to TRBJ1-5; 8 nucleotides match TRBD1. The V gene end was trimmed by 1 base and the J gene end by 6 bases; junction bases not matched to a gene: 5. This CDR3 has 14 amino acids. Germline V CDR1 and CDR2: DFQATT, SNEGSKA (reference sequence). The sequenced part of the CDR3 DNA is TGCAGTGCTAGAGTTCCAGGGGGCACTCAGCCC. Protein: CSARVPGGTQP. The CDR3 reads in full as CSARVPGGTQPQHF.

The sample holds many counts of this clone. Read sequence stops 3 residues before the CDR3 end, and the germline J gene provides the missing end. The rearrangement uses TRBV2 and TRBJ2-7; a weak D match, TRBD2 (6 bases). Germline V lookup: CDR1 SNHLY, CDR2 FYNNEI. There are 18 residues in the CDR3. V was trimmed by 10 bases and J by 3 bases, leaving 31 bases between them. Incomplete CDR3 DNA: TGTGCCACCGGAAGGGACTTCTGGGGGTTTGGGGATGACTACGAG. It translates to CATGRDFWGFGDDYE. The full CDR3 is CATGRDFWGFGDDYEQYF.

This clone was found many times. Read coverage stops 3 residues before the CDR3 terminus; the germline J gene supplies the remainder. The chain joins TRBV20-1 to TRBJ2-7; 7 nucleotides line up with TRBD2. J gave up 2 bases and V 0 bases, and 7 bases lay outside the gene matches. The CDR3 extends over 15 amino acids. The germline CDR1 and CDR2 sequences are DFQATT and SNEGSKA (reference sequence). The CDR3 DNA, read in part, is TGCAGTGCTAGAGATCTAAAGCGGGGAGCCTACGAG. Translation gives CSARDLKRGAYE. The whole CDR3 reads CSARDLKRGAYEQYF.

This clone was observed at least ten times. With the read ending 3 residues before the CDR3 end, the germline J gene is used to fill in that end. The rearrangement uses TRBV18 and TRBJ2-6; D is unresolved. Germline CDR1 KGHSH, CDR2 LQKENI. The CDR3 contains 19 residues. V lost 5 bases and J 2 bases, leaving 22 bases between the germline ends. CDR3 sequence: CASSSLATSQVTGANVLTF. CDR3 DNA, as far as it was read: TGTGCCAGCTCATCCCTTGCGACGTCTCAGGTAACTGGGGCCAACGTC.

This clone was seen more than once but under ten times. The CDR3 end is not reached by the read, which stops 3 residues before it; the germline J gene fills it in. This chain connects TRBV7-9 to TRBJ2-2; 7 bases match TRBD1. Germline V CDR1 and CDR2: SEHNR, FQNEAQ (reference sequence). This CDR3 is 15 amino acids long. The CDR3 sequence: CASSLGDRLNEKLFF. Partial CDR3 DNA: TGTGCCAGCAGCTTAGGGGACAGACTCAATGAAAAG.

In the case of this clone: Read coverage stops 3 residues before the CDR3 terminus; the germline J gene supplies the remainder. The V and J genes are TRBV6-1 and TRBJ1-4; D is uncertain. The CDR3 extends over 13 amino acids. Looked up from germline, CDR1 is MNHNS and CDR2 is SASEGT. V lost 3 bases and J lost 4, with 6 bases in between. CDR3: CASSDRINEKLFF. The CDR3 bases that were read are TGTGCCAGCAGTGACAGGATTAATGAAAAA.

In its sample, this clone was seen many times. The read ends 3 residues early relative to the CDR3; the germline J gene fills the gap. The chain links TRBV4-1 to TRBJ2-3; D is possibly TRBD2 (5 bases). The ends were cut back, 1 base at V and 4 bases at J, with 12 bases in the middle. The CDR3 extends over 15 amino acids. Germline-derived CDR1 and CDR2 are MGHRA and YSYEKL. CDR3 DNA (partial): TGCGCCAGCAGCCAAGTTCTAACTAGACCAGATACG. Encoded protein: CASSQVLTRPDT. The whole CDR3 sequence reads CASSQVLTRPDTQYF.

This clone was seen ten or more times. CDR3 DNA (partial): TGCGCCAGCAGCTTGGTGGTGAGCGGGGGGGTCGATGAG. Residues: CASSLVVSGGVDE. The CDR3, in full, reads CASSLVVSGGVDEQFF. The rearrangement links TRBV5-1 to TRBJ2-1; 10 bases fit TRBD2. Read data end 3 residues before the CDR3 end; the end is taken from the germline J gene. J gave up 8 bases and V 0 bases, and 8 bases lay outside the gene matches. The length of the CDR3 is 16 residues. Germline lookup yields CDR1 SGHRS and CDR2 YFSETQ.

This clone has ten or more counts. The read halts 3 residues ahead of the CDR3 end, with the missing end drawn from the germline J gene. The chain joins TRBV7-8 to TRBJ2-3, with 12 bases identical to TRBD2. This CDR3 is built from 16 residues. Losses at the gene ends were 5 bases for V and 2 bases for J; bases not matched to a gene: 5. Germline values: CDR1 SGHVS, CDR2 FQNEAQ. Partial CDR3 DNA: TGTGCCAGCAGCGTACTAGCGGGGGGCTACACAGATACG. This codes for CASSVLAGGYTDT. The whole CDR3 protein is CASSVLAGGYTDTQYF. The full variable domain, with the rest looked up from reference TRBV7-8 and TRBJ2-3, is GAGVSQSPRYKVAKRGQDVALRCDPISGHVSLFWYQQALGQGPEFLTYFQNEAQLDKSGLPSDRFFAERPEGSVSTLKIQRTQQEDSAVYLCASSVLAGGYTDTQYFGPGTRLTVL.

There are many counts of this clone. The read falls 3 residues short of the CDR3 end, and the missing part is taken from the germline J gene. V is TRBV7-9 and J is TRBJ2-2; 11 bases are a match to TRBD1. V lost 5 bases to trimming and J lost 6 bases; unmatched junction nucleotides: 2. CDR1 and CDR2 from the germline V gene are SEHNR and FQNEAQ (reference sequence). The CDR3 extends over 14 amino acids. The CDR3 bases that were read are TGTGCCAGCAGCCGGACAGGGGGCCCCGGGGAG. Translation gives CASSRTGGPGE. The full CDR3 protein reads CASSRTGGPGELFF.

This clone came up many times. The CDR3 end lies 3 residues beyond the end of the read and is filled in from the germline J gene. This sequence joins TRBV29-1 and TRBJ1-1; D not resolved. Germline V lookup: CDR1 SQVTM, CDR2 ANQGSEA. The V end lost 5 bases, the J end lost 2 bases, and 9 bases lay between the germline ends. This CDR3 has 12 residues. The CDR3 here is CSVQASNTEAFF. The CDR3 DNA, read in part, is TGCAGCGTTCAGGCCTCCAACACTGAA.

This clone was recorded at least ten times. The chain's CDR3 is CASSSGLAETDTQYF. CDR3 DNA (partial): TGCGCCAGCAGCTCTGGACTAGCGGAGACAGATACG. The J gene is TRBJ2-3, the V gene TRBV5-1, with TRBD2 matching 10 bases. Sequencing ends 3 residues short of the CDR3 end; the germline J gene provides the rest. V dropped 3 bases and J dropped 3; count of bases not matched to a gene: 4. The CDR3 has 15 residues. In germline, CDR1 is SGHRS, CDR2 YFSETQ.

This clone occurred many times. The DNA ends 3 residues before the CDR3 does, and the rest of the CDR3 is filled in from the germline J gene. The gene calls are TRBV29-1 and TRBJ1-2; D is uncertain. The CDR3 has 13 residues. The germline V gene encodes CDR1 SQVTM and CDR2 ANQGSEA. Partial CDR3 DNA: TGCAGCGTTGAACAGACGGGGTTTTCCGGC. It encodes CSVEQTGFSG. The complete CDR3 protein is CSVEQTGFSGYTF.

This clone was detected only a few times. The read comes to an end 3 residues before the CDR3 does, leaving the germline J gene to fill in the end. This chain connects TRBV10-2 to TRBJ2-1, with D perhaps TRBD1 (5 bases). CDR1 WSHSY and CDR2 SAAADI come from the germline V gene. The CDR3 has 13 residues. V was pared by 5 bases and J by 7 bases, with 12 bases between. Partial CDR3 DNA: TGCGCCAGCAGTTCCAATGGGGCTAATGAG. Translated: CASSSNGANE. The whole CDR3 sequence reads CASSSNGANEQFF.

This clone has a count of ten or more. The observed sequence ends 3 residues before the CDR3 terminus, with the missing tail filled in from the germline J gene. V gene TRBV15 combines with J gene TRBJ1-1; 8 bases are shared with TRBD1. The CDR3 loop spans 15 amino acids. Looked up from germline, CDR1 is LNHNV and CDR2 is YYDKDF (reference sequence). With V trimmed by 5 bases and J by 1 base, 6 bases remained unmatched. The CDR3 DNA, read in part, is TGTGCCACCAGCGTAAGACAGGGGACGAACACTGAA. Protein product: CATSVRQGTNTE. The entire CDR3 is CATSVRQGTNTEAFF.

This clone was observed at least ten times. The CDR3 end falls 3 residues outside the read, so it is completed with the germline J gene. The V call is TRBV20-1, the J call TRBJ1-4, with a tentative D call TRBD1 (6 bases). Trimming removed 6 bases at V and 7 bases at J, with 18 bases between. The CDR3 spans 14 residues. Germline loops: CDR1 DFQATT, CDR2 SNEGSKA (reference sequence). CDR3 sequence reads: CSADDRRFREKLFF. Partial CDR3 DNA: TGCAGTGCAGACGACAGGCGCTTTCGTGAAAAA.

This clone occurred many times. The read stops 3 residues short of the end of the CDR3; the missing end is completed from the germline J gene. V is TRBV5-1 and J is TRBJ1-2; the match to TRBD1 covers 11 bases. V lost 3 bases and J lost 0; bases outside the gene matches: 4. The CDR3 is made up of 16 amino acids. Germline CDR1 is SGHRS and CDR2 is YFSETQ. The CDR3 loop is CASSWTGGKANYGYTF. The part of the CDR3 DNA that was read is TGCGCCAGCAGCTGGACAGGGGGCAAAGCTAACTATGGC.

This clone was counted at least ten times. The read terminates 3 residues ahead of where the CDR3 ends, so the germline J gene completes it. The V and J genes are TRBV6-7 and TRBJ2-1; D is unresolved. TRBV6-7 carries the ORF label, with uncertain function. Trimming left V 0 bases short and J 8 bases short, with 17 bases between. This CDR3 contains 16 residues. The CDR3 sequence is CASSYSTQFYGDEQFF. Incomplete CDR3 DNA: TGTGCCAGCAGTTACTCGACTCAATTTTATGGCGATGAG.

This clone was seen repeatedly, ten times or more. The read halts 3 residues ahead of the CDR3 end, with the missing end drawn from the germline J gene. The chain couples TRBV2 to TRBJ1-2; D is unclear. The CDR3 runs 13 residues. Germline V CDR1 and CDR2: SNHLY, FYNNEI. Partial CDR3 DNA: TGTGCCAGCAGTGAAGGGGCCAGTATAGGC. This translates into CASSEGASIG. The full CDR3 protein is CASSEGASIGYTF.

This clone has at least ten counts. The read comes to an end 3 residues before the CDR3 does, leaving the germline J gene to fill in the end. The chain recombines TRBV20-1 with TRBJ2-3; maybe TRBD2 (7 bases). Germline-derived CDR1 and CDR2 are DFQATT and SNEGSKA (reference sequence). CDR3 length: 13 amino acids. Trimming stripped 5 bases from V and 2 bases from J, with 11 bases between. The sequenced CDR3 bases are TGCAGTGCTCCCGGGGGGCTCACAGATACG. As protein: CSAPGGLTDT. In full, the CDR3 is CSAPGGLTDTQYF.

This clone was detected ten times or more. Read coverage stops 3 residues before the CDR3 terminus; the germline J gene supplies the remainder. The chain combines TRBV19 with TRBJ2-6; D ambiguous. The germline V and J ends were trimmed by 1 base and 1 base, with 2 bases remaining between them. The CDR3 runs to 14 residues. Looked up from germline, CDR1 is LNHDA and CDR2 is SQIVND (reference sequence). CDR3 DNA (partial): TGTGCCAGTAGTATAGCTTCTGGGGCCAACGTC. Amino acid sequence: CASSIASGANV. The full CDR3 protein is CASSIASGANVLTF.

There are a few counts of this clone. The read comes to an end 3 residues before the CDR3 does, leaving the germline J gene to fill in the end. The rearrangement uses TRBV19 and TRBJ1-2; 7 nucleotides align to TRBD1. V lost 5 bases to trimming and J lost 4 bases; unmatched junction nucleotides: 19. The germline V gene has CDR1 LNHDA and CDR2 SQIVND (reference sequence). CDR3 length: 18 amino acids. Partial CDR3 DNA: TGTGCCAGTAGTTATAGTACTCCATGGACAGGAGATCCCTATGGC. It translates to CASSYSTPWTGDPYG. The whole CDR3 sequence reads CASSYSTPWTGDPYGYTF.

This clone was counted many times. The CDR3 bases that were read are TGTGCCAGGACTCTAGCGGGAGGTACAGATACG. Its translation: CARTLAGGTDT. In full, the CDR3 reads CARTLAGGTDTQYF. The gene calls are TRBV11-2 and TRBJ2-3; 11 bases align to TRBD2. The read is 3 residues too short to cover the CDR3 end, so that end is filled in from the germline J gene. Germline V gene lookup returns CDR1 SGHAT and CDR2 FQNNGV. V dropped 9 bases and J dropped 3; count of bases not matched to a gene: 5. CDR3 length: 14 amino acids.

This clone was counted ten times or more. The read ends 3 residues before the CDR3 terminus; that terminus is restored from the germline J gene. V gene TRBV20-1 combines with J gene TRBJ1-4; D unresolved. The germline V gene encodes CDR1 DFQATT and CDR2 SNEGSKA (reference sequence). V gave up 6 bases and J gave up 2 bases, with 7 bases separating them. The CDR3 is made up of 12 amino acids. CDR3 bases read: TGCAGTGCAGGCAGGACTAATGAAAAA. This sequence encodes CSAGRTNEK. The complete CDR3 protein is CSAGRTNEKLFF.